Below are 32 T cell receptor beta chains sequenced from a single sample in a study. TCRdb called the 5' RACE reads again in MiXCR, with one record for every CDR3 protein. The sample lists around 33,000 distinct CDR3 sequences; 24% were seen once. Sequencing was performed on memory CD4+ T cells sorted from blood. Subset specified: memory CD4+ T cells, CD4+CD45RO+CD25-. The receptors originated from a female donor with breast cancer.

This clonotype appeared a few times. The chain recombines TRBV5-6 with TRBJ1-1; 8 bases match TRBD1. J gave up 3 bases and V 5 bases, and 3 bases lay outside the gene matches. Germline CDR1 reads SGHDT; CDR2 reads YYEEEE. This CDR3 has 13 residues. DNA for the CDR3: TGTGCCAGCAGAAGGGACAGGTACACTGAAGCTTTCTTT. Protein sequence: CASRRDRYTEAFF. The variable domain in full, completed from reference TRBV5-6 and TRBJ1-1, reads DAGVTQSPTHLIKTRGQQVTLRCSPKSGHDTVSWYQQALGQGPQFIFQYYEEEERQRGNFPDRFSGHQFPNYSSELNVNALLLGDSALYLCASRRDRYTEAFFGQGTRLTVV.

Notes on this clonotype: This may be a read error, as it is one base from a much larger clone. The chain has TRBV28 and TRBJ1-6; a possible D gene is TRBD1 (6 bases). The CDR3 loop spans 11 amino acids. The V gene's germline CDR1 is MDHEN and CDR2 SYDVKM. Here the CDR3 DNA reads TGTGCCAGCAGGGACAGTTCACCCCGCCACTTT. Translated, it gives CASRDSSPRHF.

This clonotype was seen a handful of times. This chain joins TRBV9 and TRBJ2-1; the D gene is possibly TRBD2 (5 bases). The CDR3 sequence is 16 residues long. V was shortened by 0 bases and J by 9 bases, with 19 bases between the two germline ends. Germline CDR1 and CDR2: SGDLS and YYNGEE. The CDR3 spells CASSVDHLLTGVEQFF. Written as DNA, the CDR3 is TGTGCCAGCAGCGTAGATCATTTGTTAACCGGGGTTGAGCAGTTCTTC.

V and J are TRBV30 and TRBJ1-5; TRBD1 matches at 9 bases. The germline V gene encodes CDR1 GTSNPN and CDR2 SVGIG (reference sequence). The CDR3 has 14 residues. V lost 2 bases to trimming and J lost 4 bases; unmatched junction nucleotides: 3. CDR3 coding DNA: TGTGCCTGGAGTTACGGACAGGGGAATCAGCCCCAGCATTTT. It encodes CAWSYGQGNQPQHF.

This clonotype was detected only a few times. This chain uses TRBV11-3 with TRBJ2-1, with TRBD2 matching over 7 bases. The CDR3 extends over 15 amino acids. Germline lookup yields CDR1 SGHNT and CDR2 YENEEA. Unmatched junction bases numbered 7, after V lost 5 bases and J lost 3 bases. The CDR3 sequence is CASSPRLAVYNEQFF. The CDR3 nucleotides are TGTGCCAGCAGCCCCCGACTAGCAGTCTACAATGAGCAGTTCTTC.

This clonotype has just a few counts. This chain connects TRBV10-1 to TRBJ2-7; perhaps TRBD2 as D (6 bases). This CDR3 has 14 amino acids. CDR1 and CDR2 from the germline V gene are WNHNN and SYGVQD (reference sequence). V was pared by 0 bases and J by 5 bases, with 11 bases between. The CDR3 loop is CASSESGRTHEQYF. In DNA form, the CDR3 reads TGCGCCAGCAGTGAGTCGGGGAGGACACACGAGCAGTACTTC.

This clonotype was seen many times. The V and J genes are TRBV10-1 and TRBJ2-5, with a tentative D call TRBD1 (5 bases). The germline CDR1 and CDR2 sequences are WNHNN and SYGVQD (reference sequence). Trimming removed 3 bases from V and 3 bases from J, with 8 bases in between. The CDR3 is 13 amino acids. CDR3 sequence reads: CASSDGREETQYF. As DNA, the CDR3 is TGCGCCAGCAGTGATGGCAGGGAAGAGACCCAGTACTTC.

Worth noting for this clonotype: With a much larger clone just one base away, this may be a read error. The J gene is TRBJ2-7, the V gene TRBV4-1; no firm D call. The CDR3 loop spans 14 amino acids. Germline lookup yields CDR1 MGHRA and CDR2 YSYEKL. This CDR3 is CTSSQEVLGREQYF. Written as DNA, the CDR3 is TGCACCAGCAGCCAAGAGGTTCTTGGCCGGGAGCAGTACTTC.

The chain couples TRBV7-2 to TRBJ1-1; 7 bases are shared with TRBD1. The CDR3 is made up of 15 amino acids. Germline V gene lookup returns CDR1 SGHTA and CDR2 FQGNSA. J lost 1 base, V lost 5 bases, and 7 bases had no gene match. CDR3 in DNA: TGTGCCAGCAGCGCACTGGGACAGCCGAACACTGAAGCTTTCTTT. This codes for CASSALGQPNTEAFF.

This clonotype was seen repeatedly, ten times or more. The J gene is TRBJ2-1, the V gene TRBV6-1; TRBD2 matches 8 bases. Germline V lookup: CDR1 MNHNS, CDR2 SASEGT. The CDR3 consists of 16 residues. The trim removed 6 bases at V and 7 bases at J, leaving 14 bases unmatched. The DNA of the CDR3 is TGTGCCAGCAGCGGGGGGGCATATAAAAGGTTTAATGAGCAGTTCTTC. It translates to CASSGGAYKRFNEQFF.

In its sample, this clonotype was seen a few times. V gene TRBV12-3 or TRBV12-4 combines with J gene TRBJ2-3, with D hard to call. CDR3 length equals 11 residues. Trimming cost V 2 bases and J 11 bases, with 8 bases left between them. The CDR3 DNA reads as TGTGCCAGCAGTTTAAGCACCAGGCAGTATTTT. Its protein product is CASSLSTRQYF.

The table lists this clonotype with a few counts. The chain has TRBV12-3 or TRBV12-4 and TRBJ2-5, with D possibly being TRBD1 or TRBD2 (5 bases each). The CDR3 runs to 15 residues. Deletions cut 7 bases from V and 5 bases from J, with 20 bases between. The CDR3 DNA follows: TGTGCCAGCACCCCGGATTCTTTGTGGGGGGAGACCCAGTACTTC. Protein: CASTPDSLWGETQYF.

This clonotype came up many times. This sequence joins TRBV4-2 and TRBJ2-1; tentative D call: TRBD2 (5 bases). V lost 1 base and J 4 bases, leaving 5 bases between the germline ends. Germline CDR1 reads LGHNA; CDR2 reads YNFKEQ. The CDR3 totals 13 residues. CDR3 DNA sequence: TGTGCCAGCAGCCAAGCGGGGTACAATGAGCAGTTCTTC. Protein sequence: CASSQAGYNEQFF.

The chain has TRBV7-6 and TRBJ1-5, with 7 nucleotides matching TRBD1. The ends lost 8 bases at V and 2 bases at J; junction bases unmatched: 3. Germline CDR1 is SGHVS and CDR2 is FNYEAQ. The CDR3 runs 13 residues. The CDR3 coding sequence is TGTGCCAGCGGCGACAGGGGCAATCAGCCCCAGCATTTT. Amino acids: CASGDRGNQPQHF.

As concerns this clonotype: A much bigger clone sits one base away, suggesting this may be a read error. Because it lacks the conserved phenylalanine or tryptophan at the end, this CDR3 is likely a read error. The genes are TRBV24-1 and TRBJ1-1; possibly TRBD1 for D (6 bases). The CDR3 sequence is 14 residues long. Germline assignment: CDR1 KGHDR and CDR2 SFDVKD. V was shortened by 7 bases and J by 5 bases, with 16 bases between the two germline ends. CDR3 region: CATRSGEVLTEAFY. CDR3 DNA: TGTGCCACCAGATCAGGGGAAGTTTTAACTGAAGCTTTCTAT.

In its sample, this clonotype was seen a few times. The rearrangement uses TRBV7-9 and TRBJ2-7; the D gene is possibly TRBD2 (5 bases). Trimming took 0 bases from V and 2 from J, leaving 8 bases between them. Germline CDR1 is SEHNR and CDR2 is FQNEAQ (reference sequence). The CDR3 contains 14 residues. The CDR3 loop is CASSLAERAYEQYF. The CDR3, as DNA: TGTGCCAGCAGCTTAGCGGAGAGGGCCTACGAGCAGTACTTC.

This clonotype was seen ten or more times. As DNA, the CDR3 is TGTGCCAGCTCAATAACCGGGACGGCTAACATTCAGTACTTC. This sequence encodes CASSITGTANIQYF. The V and J genes are TRBV28 and TRBJ2-4; D is possibly TRBD1 or TRBD2 (5 bases each). V shed 8 bases and J shed 7 bases, with 18 bases lying between them. Germline V gene data show CDR1 as MDHEN and CDR2 as SYDVKM. The CDR3 covers 14 residues.

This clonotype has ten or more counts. CDR3 sequence reads: CASSRTGTNEKLFF. In DNA, the CDR3 is TGTGCCAGCAGCCGGACAGGAACTAATGAAAAACTGTTTTTT. This chain links TRBV7-9 with TRBJ1-4; 7 positions agree with TRBD1. CDR1 is SEHNR, CDR2 FQNEAQ, per germline (reference sequence). Trimming at V came to 5 bases and at J to 1 base, leaving 1 base not matched to a gene. This CDR3 contains 14 residues.

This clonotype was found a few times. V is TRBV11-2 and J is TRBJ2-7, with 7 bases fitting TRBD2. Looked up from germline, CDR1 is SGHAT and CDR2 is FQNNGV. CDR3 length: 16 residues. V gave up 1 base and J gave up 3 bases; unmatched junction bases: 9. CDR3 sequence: CASSLVVGGSLYEQYF. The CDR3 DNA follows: TGTGCCAGCAGCTTAGTAGTGGGGGGGAGTCTCTACGAGCAGTACTTC.

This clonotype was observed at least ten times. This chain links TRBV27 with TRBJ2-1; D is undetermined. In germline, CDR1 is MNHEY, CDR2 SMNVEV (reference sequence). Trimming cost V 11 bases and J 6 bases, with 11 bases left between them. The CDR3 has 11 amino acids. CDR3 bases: TGTGCCGCTCAATCGGGCAATGAGCAGTTCTTC. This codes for CAAQSGNEQFF.

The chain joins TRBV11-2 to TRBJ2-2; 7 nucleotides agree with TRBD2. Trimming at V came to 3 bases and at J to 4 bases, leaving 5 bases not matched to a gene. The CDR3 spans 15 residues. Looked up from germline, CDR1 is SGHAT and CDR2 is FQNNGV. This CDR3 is CASSLEGGPTGELFF. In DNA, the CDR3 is TGTGCCAGCAGCTTGGAGGGAGGGCCCACCGGGGAGCTGTTTTTT.

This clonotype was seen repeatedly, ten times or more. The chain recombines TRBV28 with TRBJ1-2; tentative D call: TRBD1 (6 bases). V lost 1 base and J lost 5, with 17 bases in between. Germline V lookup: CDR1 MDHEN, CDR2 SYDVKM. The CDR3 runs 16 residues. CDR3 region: CASSLFRAEGGYGYTF. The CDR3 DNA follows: TGTGCCAGCAGTTTATTCAGGGCCGAGGGGGGATATGGCTACACCTTC.

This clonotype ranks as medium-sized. The CDR3 loop is CASSPGTSGRPPYEQYF. The CDR3 nucleotides are TGCGCCAGCAGCCCAGGGACTAGCGGGAGGCCCCCCTACGAGCAGTACTTC. The chain links TRBV4-1 to TRBJ2-7, with 15 bases matching TRBD2. The CDR3 covers 17 residues. Trimming removed 4 bases from V and 2 bases from J; junction bases left unmatched: 6. Germline V gene lookup returns CDR1 MGHRA and CDR2 YSYEKL.

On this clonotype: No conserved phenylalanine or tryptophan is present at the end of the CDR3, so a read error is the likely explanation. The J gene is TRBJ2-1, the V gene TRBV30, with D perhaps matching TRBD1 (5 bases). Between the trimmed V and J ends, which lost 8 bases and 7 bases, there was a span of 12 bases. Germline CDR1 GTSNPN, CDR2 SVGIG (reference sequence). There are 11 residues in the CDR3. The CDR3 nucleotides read TGTGCCGGAGCAGGGCCGAATGAGCAGTTCTGC. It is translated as CAGAGPNEQFC.

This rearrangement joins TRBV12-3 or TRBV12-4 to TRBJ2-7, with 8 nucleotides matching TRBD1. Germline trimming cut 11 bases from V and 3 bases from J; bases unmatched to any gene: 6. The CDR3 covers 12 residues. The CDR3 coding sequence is TGTGCCTGCCGGACAGGGAACTACGAGCAGTACTTC. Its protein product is CACRTGNYEQYF.

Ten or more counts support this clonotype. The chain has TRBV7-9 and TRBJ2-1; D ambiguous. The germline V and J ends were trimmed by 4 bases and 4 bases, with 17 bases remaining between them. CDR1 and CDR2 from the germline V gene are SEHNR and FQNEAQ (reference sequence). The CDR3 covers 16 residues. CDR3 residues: CASSSVGATSYNEQFF. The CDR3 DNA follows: TGTGCCAGCAGCTCCGTCGGCGCTACCTCATACAATGAGCAGTTCTTC. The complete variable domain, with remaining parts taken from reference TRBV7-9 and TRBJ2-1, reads DTGVSQNPRHKITKRGQNVTFRCDPISEHNRLYWYRQTLGQGPEFLTYFQNEAQLEKSRLLSDRFSAERPKGSFSTLEIQRTEQGDSAMYLCASSSVGATSYNEQFFGPGTRLTVL.

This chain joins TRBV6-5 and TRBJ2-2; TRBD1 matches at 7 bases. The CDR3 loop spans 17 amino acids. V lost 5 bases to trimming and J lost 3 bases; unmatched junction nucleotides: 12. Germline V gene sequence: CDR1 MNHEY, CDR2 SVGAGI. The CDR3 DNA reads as TGTGCCAGCAGTCACCCCACCATCGACAGGGACACCGGGGAGCTGTTTTTT. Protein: CASSHPTIDRDTGELFF.

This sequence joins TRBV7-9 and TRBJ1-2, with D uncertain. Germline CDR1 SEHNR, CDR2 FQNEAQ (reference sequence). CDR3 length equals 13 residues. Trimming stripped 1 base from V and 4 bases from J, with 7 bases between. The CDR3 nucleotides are TGTGCCAGCAGCTTAGGGCTGACCTATGGCTACACCTTC. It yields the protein CASSLGLTYGYTF.

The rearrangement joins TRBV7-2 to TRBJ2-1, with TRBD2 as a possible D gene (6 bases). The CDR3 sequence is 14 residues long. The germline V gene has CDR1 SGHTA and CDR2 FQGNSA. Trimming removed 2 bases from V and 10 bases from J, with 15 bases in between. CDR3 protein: CASSLMGGTHEQFF. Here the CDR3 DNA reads TGTGCCAGCAGCTTAATGGGCGGGACCCACGAGCAGTTCTTC.

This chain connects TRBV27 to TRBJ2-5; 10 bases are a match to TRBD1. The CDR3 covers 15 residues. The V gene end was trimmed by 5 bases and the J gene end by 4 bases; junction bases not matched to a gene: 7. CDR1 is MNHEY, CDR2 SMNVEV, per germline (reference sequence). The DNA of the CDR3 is TGTGCCAGCAGTGTAAGCGGACAGGGGGGAGAGACCCAGTACTTC. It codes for CASSVSGQGGETQYF.

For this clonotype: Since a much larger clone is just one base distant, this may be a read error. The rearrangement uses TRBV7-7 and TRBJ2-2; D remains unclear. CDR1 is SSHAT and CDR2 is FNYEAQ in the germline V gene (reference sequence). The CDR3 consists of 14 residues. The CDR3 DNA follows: TGTGCTAGCAGCTCAGGCCAGAGGATAGGGGAGCTGTTTTTT. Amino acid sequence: CASSSGQRIGELFF. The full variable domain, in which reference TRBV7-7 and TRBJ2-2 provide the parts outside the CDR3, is GAGVSQSPRYKVTKRGQDVTLRCDPISSHATLYWYQQALGQGPEFLTYFNYEAQPDKSGLPSDRFSAERPEGSISTLTIQRTEQRDSAMYRCASSSGQRIGELFFGEGSRLTVL.

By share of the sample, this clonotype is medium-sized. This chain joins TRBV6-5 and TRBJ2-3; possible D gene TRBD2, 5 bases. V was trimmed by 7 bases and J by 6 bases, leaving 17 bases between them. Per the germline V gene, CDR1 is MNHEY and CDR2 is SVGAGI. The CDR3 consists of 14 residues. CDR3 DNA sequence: TGTGCCAGCAAACGTCTGGGCGGGCGCGATACGCAGTATTTT. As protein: CASKRLGGRDTQYF.